The source of this T cell receptor beta chain is a study of blood T cell repertoires in COVID-19. Study at large: PBMCs, B-cell-depleted T cells, or T cells provided the cDNA or gDNA that made up the material.

This CDR3 has 16 residues. Original methodology: By means of reference gene primer amplification, nucleated cell counts were estimated. Measured with immunoSEQ multiplex PCR; TCRdb has only the in-frame clones, and not every one. The V and J calls and clone size were taken over from that table, and D and trimming were inferred from the DNA. The sample lists tens of thousands of clones, 80% occurring once. Source material: peripheral blood. The chain carries TRBV21-1 and TRBJ1-4; TRBD1, the table's D call, was not compared with the DNA. TRBV21-1 is a pseudogene segment. The TCR was taken from a woman aged 70-85 years with acute or convalescent COVID-19. The CDR3 coding sequence is TGTGCCAGCAGCGCCGGGACAATGCCAACTAATGAAAAACTGTTTTTT. It specifies CASSAGTMPTNEKLFF.